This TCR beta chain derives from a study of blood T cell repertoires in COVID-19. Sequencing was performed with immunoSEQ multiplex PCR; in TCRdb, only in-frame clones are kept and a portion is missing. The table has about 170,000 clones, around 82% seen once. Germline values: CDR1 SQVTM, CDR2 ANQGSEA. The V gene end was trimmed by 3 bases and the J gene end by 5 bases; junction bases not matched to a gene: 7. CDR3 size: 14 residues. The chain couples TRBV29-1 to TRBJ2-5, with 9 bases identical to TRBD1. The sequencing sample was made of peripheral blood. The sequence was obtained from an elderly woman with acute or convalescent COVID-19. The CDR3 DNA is TGCAGCGTTGAGAGGGGGACAGGGATGGAGACCCAGTACTTC. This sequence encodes CSVERGTGMETQYF.